A single sample gave rise to the 31 T cell receptor beta chains below, sequenced in a study of CD8+CD57+ T cells in acquired aplastic anemia. According to the study, genomic DNA was the template for TCR beta VDJ and CDR3 profiling. TCRdb called the reads again in MiXCR, with one record for every CDR3 protein. The sample includes some 200,000 distinct CDR3 sequences, 48% seen only once; the top ten take about 8.8%. Selection for sequencing was limited to patients who had shown CD8+CD57+ cell expansion by flow cytometry. Sequenced: sorted CD4+, CD8+, or CD8+CD57+ T cells (not recorded which) from PBMCs. Every receptor here comes from a human donor with aplastic anemia.

The CDR3 DNA is TGTGCCAGCAGCTTGTTGGGGGATGAGACCCAGTACTTC. Translation: CASSLLGDETQYF. The chain has TRBV7-6 and TRBJ2-5; D might be TRBD1 or TRBD2, each matching 5 bases. This CDR3 is 13 amino acids long. Germline CDR1 is SGHVS and CDR2 is FNYEAQ. Trimming removed 3 bases from V and 5 bases from J, with 10 bases in between.

This clonotype was found many times. The chain has TRBV24-1 and TRBJ2-3; no definite D call. CDR3 length: 17 residues. In germline, CDR1 is KGHDR, CDR2 SFDVKD. V lost 1 base, J lost 1 base, and 14 bases lay in between. The CDR3 loop is CATSDFPGEEGTDTQYF. The CDR3 DNA follows: TGTGCCACCAGTGATTTCCCCGGTGAAGAGGGCACAGATACGCAGTATTTT.

The V gene is TRBV7-2, the J gene TRBJ2-2; D is undetermined. This CDR3 is built from 11 residues. Deletions cut 4 bases from V and 5 bases from J, with 2 bases between. CDR1 and CDR2 from the germline V gene are SGHTA and FQGNSA. This CDR3 reads CASSSTGELFF. For the CDR3, the DNA is TGTGCCAGCAGCTCGACCGGGGAGCTGTTTTTT. The variable domain in full, with the rest retrieved from reference TRBV7-2 and TRBJ2-2, is GAGVSQSPSNKVTEKGKDVELRCDPISGHTALYWYRQSLGQGLEFLIYFQGNSAPDKSGLPSDRFSAERTGGSVSTLTIQRTQQEDSAVYLCASSSTGELFFGEGSRLTVL.

This clonotype was detected many times. The V and J genes are TRBV2 and TRBJ2-5; D tentatively reads TRBD1 or TRBD2 (5 bases each). The CDR3 totals 15 residues. Germline CDR1 is SNHLY and CDR2 is FYNNEI. The germline V and J ends were trimmed by 1 base and 4 bases, with 13 bases remaining between them. The CDR3 reads CASSEEGLGVETQYF. Here the CDR3 DNA reads TGTGCCAGCAGTGAAGAAGGATTGGGGGTAGAGACCCAGTACTTC.

The rearrangement joins TRBV15 to TRBJ2-7, with D unclear. The CDR3 loop spans 13 amino acids. V lost 4 bases to trimming and J lost 0 bases, with 7 bases between them. Germline loops: CDR1 LNHNV, CDR2 YYDKDF (reference sequence). The CDR3 DNA follows: TGTGCCACCAGCACTGGGTTCTCCTACGAGCAGTACTTC. Translation gives CATSTGFSYEQYF. Full variable domain (remainder filled in from reference TRBV15 and TRBJ2-7): DAMVIQNPRYQVTQFGKPVTLSCSQTLNHNVMYWYQQKSSQAPKLLFHYYDKDFNNEADTPDNFQSRRPNTSFCFLDIRSPGLGDTAMYLCATSTGFSYEQYFGPGTRLTVT.

This clonotype was counted ten times or more. The genes are TRBV19 and TRBJ1-1; D is possibly TRBD1 (5 bases). The CDR3 is made up of 14 amino acids. The germline V and J ends were trimmed by 2 bases and 5 bases, with 12 bases remaining between them. From germline, CDR1 is LNHDA and CDR2 SQIVND (reference sequence). The CDR3 protein is CASSIWRSGTEAFF. The CDR3 region has the DNA TGTGCCAGTAGTATATGGCGATCAGGGACTGAAGCTTTCTTT.

The table lists this clonotype with many counts. The chain employs TRBV5-1 and TRBJ1-2; TRBD1 matches 8 bases. This CDR3 comprises 11 residues. V gave up 8 bases and J gave up 8 bases; unmatched junction bases: 5. Looked up from germline, CDR1 is SGHRS and CDR2 is YFSETQ. CDR3 DNA sequence: TGCGCCAGGATCAGGGGGCAAGGCTACACCTTC. It specifies CARIRGQGYTF.

The rearrangement links TRBV2 to TRBJ1-6; no firm D call. Looked up from germline, CDR1 is SNHLY and CDR2 is FYNNEI. The CDR3 runs to 13 residues. V was cut by 7 bases and J by 6 bases, with 10 bases left in between. For the CDR3, the DNA is TGTGCCAGCACGAGGTTCCTTAATTCACCCCTCCACTTT. It yields the protein CASTRFLNSPLHF.

V is TRBV2 and J is TRBJ1-1; tentatively, D is TRBD1 (5 bases). V lost 8 bases, J lost 5 bases, and 12 bases lay in between. CDR1 and CDR2 (germline): SNHLY, FYNNEI. The CDR3 spans 12 residues. Here the CDR3 reads CASRAGGTEAFF. Written as DNA, the CDR3 is TGTGCCAGCCGGGCCGGGGGGACTGAAGCTTTCTTT. Complete variable domain (other parts from reference TRBV2 and TRBJ1-1): EPEVTQTPSHQVTQMGQEVILRCVPISNHLYFYWYRQILGQKVEFLVSFYNNEISEKSEIFDDQFSVERPDGSNFTLKIRSTKLEDSAMYFCASRAGGTEAFFGQGTRLTVV.

This clonotype turned up a few times. The rearrangement uses TRBV7-3 and TRBJ2-3; D ambiguous. The CDR3 has 14 amino acids. The germline V gene has CDR1 SGHTA and CDR2 FQGTGA. V lost 3 bases and J lost 0, with 7 bases in between. The CDR3 DNA reads as TGTGCCAGCAGCTTTTCACCTAGCACAGATACGCAGTATTTT. This translates into CASSFSPSTDTQYF.

V and J are TRBV29-1 and TRBJ2-3; TRBD1 matches at 9 bases. Losses at the gene ends were 7 bases for V and 2 bases for J; bases not matched to a gene: 13. This CDR3 is 16 amino acids long. Germline-derived CDR1 and CDR2 are SQVTM and ANQGSEA. CDR3 in amino acids: CSAKLQGASATDTQYF. The CDR3, as DNA: TGCAGCGCAAAACTACAGGGGGCTTCGGCCACAGATACGCAGTATTTT.

This clonotype was recorded many times. V and J are TRBV7-9 and TRBJ1-5; D is unclear. The CDR3 is 12 residues long. Trimming shortened V by 2 bases and J by 6 bases, and 5 bases separated the two germline ends. The germline CDR1 and CDR2 sequences are SEHNR and FQNEAQ (reference sequence). CDR3 protein: CASSLQIQPQHF. CDR3 DNA: TGTGCCAGCAGCTTACAGATTCAGCCCCAGCATTTT. Combining the CDR3 with reference TRBV7-9 and TRBJ1-5 gives the whole variable domain DTGVSQNPRHKITKRGQNVTFRCDPISEHNRLYWYRQTLGQGPEFLTYFQNEAQLEKSRLLSDRFSAERPKGSFSTLEIQRTEQGDSAMYLCASSLQIQPQHFGDGTRLSIL.

V and J are TRBV20-1 and TRBJ2-3; 13 positions match TRBD2. CDR1 and CDR2 from the germline V gene are DFQATT and SNEGSKA (reference sequence). Trimming at V came to 8 bases and at J to 7 bases, leaving 6 bases not matched to a gene. The CDR3 covers 13 residues. In DNA, the CDR3 is TGCAGTCCACTAGCGGGAGGGGTCAATACGCAGTATTTT. As protein: CSPLAGGVNTQYF.

V and J are TRBV9 and TRBJ2-1, with D maybe TRBD2 (5 bases). CDR1 SGDLS and CDR2 YYNGEE come from the germline V gene. CDR3 length: 12 residues. Deletions cut 3 bases from V and 9 bases from J, with 10 bases between. This CDR3 reads CASSAGGFEQFF. Here the CDR3 DNA reads TGTGCCAGCAGCGCGGGCGGGTTTGAGCAGTTCTTC.

This clonotype was recorded at least ten times. The rearrangement uses TRBV9 and TRBJ2-1, with D maybe TRBD2 (6 bases). V was clipped by 0 bases and J by 0 bases, with 7 bases between them. Germline lookup yields CDR1 SGDLS and CDR2 YYNGEE. This CDR3 spans 15 amino acids. CDR3 bases: TGTGCCAGCAGCGTAGTGGGGGGCTCCTACAATGAGCAGTTCTTC. Translating it yields CASSVVGGSYNEQFF.

This clonotype was recorded many times. This chain links TRBV19 with TRBJ1-5; D is unclear. CDR3 length: 14 residues. Trimming stripped 4 bases from V and 1 base from J, with 8 bases between. Germline V lookup: CDR1 LNHDA, CDR2 SQIVND (reference sequence). CDR3 sequence: CASSTSGSNQPQHF. CDR3 in DNA: TGTGCCAGTAGTACCTCGGGAAGCAATCAGCCCCAGCATTTT.

The chain couples TRBV10-2 to TRBJ1-3; D is ambiguous. The CDR3 has 13 amino acids. The V gene's germline CDR1 is WSHSY and CDR2 SAAADI. Trimming took off 8 bases at V and 0 bases at J, with 8 bases between the two ends. CDR3 sequence: CASLSFSGNTIYF. CDR3 nucleotide sequence: TGCGCCAGCCTTTCGTTCTCTGGAAACACCATATATTTT.

Notes on this clonotype: A much bigger clone sits one base away, suggesting this may be a read error. The chain couples TRBV12-3 or TRBV12-4 to TRBJ1-1; D remains ambiguous. Deletions cut 2 bases from V and 10 bases from J, with 14 bases between. The length of the CDR3 is 13 residues. The CDR3 region is CASSLRAFAGAFF. CDR3 bases: TGTGCCAGCAGTTTAAGGGCTTTCGCTGGAGCTTTCTTT.

The V and J genes are TRBV24-1 and TRBJ2-1, with TRBD1 matching over 12 bases. J gave up 8 bases and V 12 bases, and 10 bases lay outside the gene matches. In germline, CDR1 is KGHDR, CDR2 SFDVKD. The CDR3 loop spans 14 amino acids. This CDR3 reads CAAQGTGGADEQFF. CDR3 bases: TGTGCCGCGCAAGGGACAGGGGGCGCGGATGAGCAGTTCTTC.

Concerning this clonotype itself: Given a much more abundant clone one base away, this may be a read error. CDR3: CASRSWGAIGYTF. CDR3 coding DNA: TGTGCCAGCAGATCCTGGGGGGCCATTGGCTACACCTTC. This rearrangement joins TRBV6-1 to TRBJ1-2; possible D gene TRBD1, 6 bases. This CDR3 spans 13 amino acids. In germline, CDR1 is MNHNS, CDR2 SASEGT. Trimming left V 6 bases short and J 7 bases short, with 15 bases between.

The chain uses TRBV4-1 and TRBJ1-2; D unclear. The CDR3 totals 12 residues. Trimming left V 3 bases short and J 2 bases short, with 4 bases between. The V gene's germline CDR1 is MGHRA and CDR2 YSYEKL. CDR3 residues: CASSHQNYGYTF. In nucleotides, the CDR3 is TGCGCCAGCAGCCATCAAAACTATGGCTACACCTTC.

This clonotype was observed at least ten times. The V call is TRBV4-1, the J call TRBJ1-2; weak D call: TRBD1 (5 bases). V was shortened by 0 bases and J by 6 bases, with 14 bases between the two germline ends. Germline CDR1 and CDR2: MGHRA and YSYEKL. This CDR3 is 15 amino acids long. Here the CDR3 reads CASSQEGRPSHGYTF. In nucleotides, the CDR3 is TGCGCCAGCAGCCAAGAGGGACGCCCCTCACATGGCTACACCTTC.

The V gene is TRBV19, the J gene TRBJ1-6; perhaps TRBD1 as D (5 bases). The CDR3 extends over 16 amino acids. V lost 3 bases to trimming and J lost 3 bases, with 12 bases between them. Per germline, CDR1 LNHDA and CDR2 SQIVND (reference sequence). The CDR3 region is CASSIGRQIYNSPLHF. The CDR3 region has the DNA TGTGCCAGTAGTATCGGGAGACAGATCTATAATTCACCCCTCCACTTT.

The gene calls are TRBV20-1 and TRBJ1-1; no clear D gene. Germline CDR1 DFQATT, CDR2 SNEGSKA (reference sequence). The CDR3 totals 13 residues. Trimming stripped 2 bases from V and 0 bases from J, with 7 bases between. The CDR3 here is CSARTGMNTEAFF. The DNA for the CDR3 is TGCAGTGCTAGAACGGGAATGAACACTGAAGCTTTCTTT.

A few counts support this clonotype. V usage is TRBV15 and J usage is TRBJ1-2; D possibly corresponds to TRBD1 (6 bases). This CDR3 has 14 amino acids. Germline CDR1 LNHNV, CDR2 YYDKDF (reference sequence). V was clipped by 5 bases and J by 2 bases, with 12 bases between them. The chain's CDR3 is CATSGAGANYGYTF. The CDR3 DNA sequence: TGTGCCACCAGCGGCGCGGGGGCGAACTATGGCTACACCTTC. The complete variable domain, with remaining parts taken from reference TRBV15 and TRBJ1-2, reads DAMVIQNPRYQVTQFGKPVTLSCSQTLNHNVMYWYQQKSSQAPKLLFHYYDKDFNNEADTPDNFQSRRPNTSFCFLDIRSPGLGDTAMYLCATSGAGANYGYTFGSGTRLTVV.

The rearrangement links TRBV29-1 to TRBJ1-2; D might be TRBD1 (5 bases). V was trimmed by 4 bases and J by 7 bases, leaving 7 bases between them. Germline V gene lookup returns CDR1 SQVTM and CDR2 ANQGSEA. CDR3 size: 10 residues. The CDR3: CSVGRGGYTF. The DNA for the CDR3 is TGCAGCGTTGGGAGGGGTGGCTACACCTTC.

This clonotype was observed a few times. For the CDR3, the DNA is TGTGCCAGCAGCGGCGCCAAGCCCCTCCACTTT. It yields the protein CASSGAKPLHF. The chain employs TRBV12-3 or TRBV12-4 and TRBJ1-6; D unclear. Trimming took off 6 bases at V and 13 bases at J, with 10 bases between the two ends. CDR3 length equals 11 residues.

The rearrangement uses TRBV19 and TRBJ1-1; possibly TRBD1 for D (5 bases). Germline loops: CDR1 LNHDA, CDR2 SQIVND (reference sequence). The CDR3 spans 10 residues. Trimming stripped 3 bases from V and 10 bases from J, with 6 bases between. Here the CDR3 reads CASSMGLAFF. CDR3 in DNA: TGTGCCAGTAGTATGGGGCTAGCTTTCTTT.

In the case of this clonotype: A junction boundary mismatches the germline segment, possibly from a read error. This rearrangement joins TRBV3-1 to TRBJ1-5; D is ambiguous. Germline values: CDR1 LGHDT, CDR2 YNNKEL (reference sequence). The CDR3 is made up of 15 amino acids. The CDR3 loop is CASSQVPGSSQPQHF. The CDR3 DNA reads TGTGCCAGCAGCCAAGTCCCCGGTAGCAGTCAGCCCCAGCATTTT.

This clonotype was seen many times. The chain recombines TRBV6-2 or TRBV6-3 with TRBJ1-3; 8 bases align to TRBD1. The CDR3 has 17 residues. Per the germline V gene, CDR1 is MNHEY and CDR2 is SVGEGT. The ends lost 0 bases at V and 7 bases at J; junction bases unmatched: 11. As DNA, the CDR3 is TGTGCCAGCAGTTACTCCCTCGACAGGGGACACCGGAACACCATATATTTT. This translates into CASSYSLDRGHRNTIYF.

The V and J genes are TRBV7-3 and TRBJ2-1, with D perhaps TRBD2 (5 bases). Germline CDR1 SGHTA, CDR2 FQGTGA. This CDR3 spans 14 amino acids. Trimming removed 6 bases from V and 3 bases from J, with 12 bases in between. The CDR3 reads CASSKYGDYNEQFF. As DNA, the CDR3 is TGTGCCAGCAGTAAGTACGGGGACTACAATGAGCAGTTCTTC.